These 8 T cell receptor beta chains originate from one sample sequenced in a study of cytomegalovirus exposure and HLA in healthy donors. The PCR had 60 Vbeta and 13 Jbeta primers. Libraries were prepared by immunoSEQ multiplex PCR; TCRdb keeps only in-frame clonotypes and omits some of them. Found here are about 160,000 clones, about 72% of them singletons; the top ten hold 3.5% to 4.5%. The sample taken for sequencing was PBMCs. The receptors stem from a man aged 30 to 45 in good health and CMV-seropositive.

The V and J genes are TRBV28 and TRBJ2-5, with TRBD2 matching over 7 bases. Germline lookup yields CDR1 MDHEN and CDR2 SYDVKM. This CDR3 is 13 amino acids long. With V trimmed by 3 bases and J by 4 bases, 2 bases remained unmatched. The CDR3 coding sequence is TGTGCCAGCAGTTTCGGCGGGGGAGAGACCCAGTACTTC. The encoded protein is CASSFGGGETQYF.

The CDR3 protein is CASSWTANYGYTF. The CDR3, as DNA: TGTGCCAGCAGCTGGACAGCTAACTATGGCTACACCTTC. The J gene is TRBJ1-2, the V gene TRBV28, with D tentatively TRBD1 (6 bases). Germline CDR1 and CDR2: MDHEN and SYDVKM. V was shortened by 6 bases and J by 0 bases, with 8 bases between the two germline ends. The CDR3 loop spans 13 amino acids.

V gene TRBV11-2 combines with J gene TRBJ1-2; D is ambiguous. This CDR3 has 15 residues. Germline V gene data show CDR1 as SGHAT and CDR2 as FQNNGV. Trimming left V 1 base short and J 3 bases short, with 12 bases between. Here the CDR3 reads CASSLGPGEYYGYTF. CDR3 nucleotides: TGTGCCAGCAGCTTAGGGCCGGGAGAGTACTATGGCTACACCTTC.

The V gene is TRBV18, the J gene TRBJ1-1; 7 bases agree with TRBD1. Trimming removed 3 bases from V and 10 bases from J; junction bases left unmatched: 8. Germline V gene sequence: CDR1 KGHSH, CDR2 LQKENI. This CDR3 region has 13 residues. Written as DNA, the CDR3 is TGTGCCAGCTCACCCGGACAGGTCCCGGGAGCTTTCTTT. It yields the protein CASSPGQVPGAFF.

The chain recombines TRBV14 with TRBJ1-2; 10 bases are shared with TRBD1. Germline-derived CDR1 and CDR2 are SGHDN and FVKESK. V shed 4 bases, J shed 4 bases, and the junction held 3 bases outside the gene matches. The CDR3 contains 14 residues. CDR3 sequence (DNA): TGTGCCAGCAGCCCGACAGGGGGCGGCTATGGCTACACCTTC. Protein: CASSPTGGGYGYTF.

This clone was seen only a few times. This chain connects TRBV27 to TRBJ2-7, with D possibly matching TRBD1 (7 bases). The CDR3 consists of 13 residues. Trimming took 3 bases from V and 5 from J, leaving 11 bases between them. Germline V CDR1 and CDR2: MNHEY, SMNVEV (reference sequence). CDR3 sequence (DNA): TGTGCCAGCAGTTTTCAGGGGGGCCACGAGCAGTACTTC. Protein sequence: CASSFQGGHEQYF.

The rearrangement links TRBV7-7 to TRBJ2-1; possibly TRBD2 for D (5 bases). CDR3 length equals 14 residues. The V and J ends lost 2 bases and 7 bases respectively, with 12 bases between them. Per germline, CDR1 SSHAT and CDR2 FNYEAQ (reference sequence). The CDR3 bases are TGTGCCAGCAGCTTATCAGGCGGGTGGAATGAGCAGTTCTTC. Translating it yields CASSLSGGWNEQFF.

The rearrangement joins TRBV9 to TRBJ1-6, with D perhaps TRBD1 (5 bases). V lost 2 bases, J lost 6 bases, and 12 bases lay in between. Germline CDR1 and CDR2: SGDLS and YYNGEE. This CDR3 has 15 amino acids. The CDR3 DNA sequence: TGTGCCAGCAGCGTGTCTGAGACAGTTAATTCACCCCTCCACTTT. Translation: CASSVSETVNSPLHF.